Below, 10 T cell receptor beta chains from the same sample are listed, as sequenced in a study of blood T cell repertoires in COVID-19. TCRdb's copy holds only in-frame clones and misses some; the assay was immunoSEQ multiplex PCR. This table holds over 150,000 clones, around nine tenths found once. Sequenced: peripheral blood. These receptors were collected from a young woman who had recovered from COVID-19.

The J gene is TRBJ1-1, the V gene TRBV7-2; D not resolved. V gave up 7 bases and J gave up 3 bases, with 12 bases separating them. The CDR3 runs 13 residues. Germline CDR1 reads SGHTA; CDR2 reads FQGNSA. CDR3 amino acids: CASNTPQYTEAFF. For the CDR3, the DNA is TGTGCCAGCAACACACCCCAGTACACTGAAGCTTTCTTT.

Many counts were recorded for this clone. The CDR3 nucleotides read TGTGCCAGTAGGCGACAGGGGGCACAGACCCAGTACTTC. Protein sequence: CASRRQGAQTQYF. The V call is TRBV19, the J call TRBJ2-5; 10 bases align to TRBD1. Germline assignment: CDR1 LNHDA and CDR2 SQIVND (reference sequence). The trim removed 6 bases at V and 6 bases at J, leaving 4 bases unmatched. The CDR3 extends over 13 amino acids.

The chain has TRBV4-1 and TRBJ1-4; D is uncertain. V was clipped by 3 bases and J by 8 bases, with 13 bases between them. The CDR3 is made up of 14 amino acids. Germline values: CDR1 MGHRA, CDR2 YSYEKL. The CDR3 is CASSQDWKVEKLFF. The CDR3, as DNA: TGCGCCAGCAGCCAGGACTGGAAGGTCGAAAAACTGTTTTTT.

The chain joins TRBV4-1 to TRBJ2-7; D is ambiguous. The CDR3 spans 14 residues. Trimming removed 0 bases at V and 0 bases at J, with 6 bases between. Looked up from germline, CDR1 is MGHRA and CDR2 is YSYEKL. The CDR3 DNA reads TGCGCCAGCAGCCAAGATCCCAGCTCCTACGAGCAGTACTTC. Translated, it gives CASSQDPSSYEQYF.

This chain uses TRBV19 with TRBJ1-6; TRBD1 matches 8 bases. The junction had 12 bases not matched to a gene; V was cut back by 10 bases and J by 7 bases. Per germline, CDR1 LNHDA and CDR2 SQIVND (reference sequence). The CDR3 consists of 15 residues. The CDR3 bases are TGTGCCACCTCACCCGGACAGGGTAAGAATTCACCCCTCCACTTT. This encodes CATSPGQGKNSPLHF.

The rearrangement links TRBV19 to TRBJ2-5; 7 bases line up with TRBD1. The junction had 3 bases not matched to a gene; V was cut back by 3 bases and J by 5 bases. The CDR3 totals 13 residues. The germline V gene has CDR1 LNHDA and CDR2 SQIVND (reference sequence). CDR3 sequence reads: CASSILRGETQYF. CDR3 DNA sequence: TGTGCCAGTAGTATCCTCAGGGGGGAGACCCAGTACTTC.

This sequence joins TRBV19 and TRBJ1-1, with D possibly being TRBD1 (5 bases). Germline V gives CDR1 LNHDA, CDR2 SQIVND (reference sequence). Trimming stripped 3 bases from V and 10 bases from J, with 15 bases between. The CDR3 contains 13 residues. CDR3 coding DNA: TGTGCCAGTAGTATGGGGGGGGAACAGAGAGCTTTCTTT. Its translation: CASSMGGEQRAFF. The entire variable domain, with the rest obtained from reference TRBV19 and TRBJ1-1, is as follows: DGGITQSPKYLFRKEGQNVTLSCEQNLNHDAMYWYRQDPGQGLRLIYYSQIVNDFQKGDIAEGYSVSREKKESFPLTVTSAQKNPTAFYLCASSMGGEQRAFFGQGTRLTVV.

The chain links TRBV7-2 to TRBJ1-2; D is perhaps TRBD1 (6 bases). This CDR3 spans 14 amino acids. Trimming removed 5 bases from V and 1 base from J, with 11 bases in between. CDR1 is SGHTA and CDR2 is FQGNSA in the germline V gene. CDR3 coding DNA: TGTGCCAGCAGCCCCGGGACATTTAACTATGGCTACACCTTC. Protein product: CASSPGTFNYGYTF.

The rearrangement links TRBV2 to TRBJ2-1, with TRBD2 matching over 10 bases. Germline CDR1 SNHLY, CDR2 FYNNEI. The CDR3 is 14 amino acids. V trimming: 6 bases; J trimming: 3 bases; junction bases outside the gene matches: 2. The CDR3 DNA sequence: TGTGCCAGCAGAAGGACTAGCGGCTACAATGAGCAGTTCTTC. It specifies CASRRTSGYNEQFF. The whole variable domain, filled in from reference TRBV2 and TRBJ2-1, reads EPEVTQTPSHQVTQMGQEVILRCVPISNHLYFYWYRQILGQKVEFLVSFYNNEISEKSEIFDDQFSVERPDGSNFTLKIRSTKLEDSAMYFCASRRTSGYNEQFFGPGTRLTVL.

This chain uses TRBV6-5 with TRBJ1-2; TRBD1 matches 8 bases. The CDR3 extends over 14 amino acids. With V trimmed by 0 bases and J by 4 bases, 1 base remained unmatched. The germline gives CDR1 MNHEY, CDR2 SVGAGI. CDR3 coding DNA: TGTGCCAGCAGTTACTCGGGACAGGTCTATGGCTACACCTTC. It is translated as CASSYSGQVYGYTF.